This T cell receptor beta chain was identified in a study of identifying expanded T cells in peripheral blood. General study points: Differentially abundant clones: around 1.1 between replicates, about 15 at roughly 15 days, under 25 at four.

Here immunoSEQ multiplex PCR was the method, and the copy in TCRdb shows in-frame clones only, minus some. Seen here are about 52,000 clones, approximately 80% observed once, and the top ten hold 14%. The CDR3 is 15 amino acids. Germline V gene lookup returns CDR1 SGDLS and CDR2 YYNGEE. Between the trimmed V and J ends, which lost 0 bases and 7 bases, there was a span of 14 bases. Regarding this clone: Its target is unknown.

This TCR was sampled from a person aged 18-70 years in good health. Sequenced material: blood. The chain couples TRBV9 to TRBJ2-1; possible D gene TRBD2, 5 bases. CDR3 coding DNA: TGTGCCAGCAGCGTAGACTCCACGGGCGGGAATGAGCAGTTCTTC. Amino acids: CASSVDSTGGNEQFF.